This paragraph reports one TCR beta chain. The data stem from a study of blood T cell repertoires in COVID-19. Study-level background: Samples of COVID-19 (acute and convalescent) were obtained from the United States, Italy and Spain. T cells, B-cell-depleted T cells, or PBMCs supplied cDNA or gDNA.

In the authors' methods: The assay estimated nucleated cells by amplifying reference gene primers. Sequencing used immunoSEQ multiplex PCR; TCRdb keeps in-frame clones, though not all of them. The DNA gave D and trimming, while V, J and clone size come from that table. Of around 73,000 clones in the sample, 70% to 85% were seen once. The CDR3 has 12 amino acids. The V end was cut by 4 bases, the J end by 4 bases, with 10 bases between. The germline CDR1 and CDR2 sequences are SQVTM and ANQGSEA. The specimen was peripheral blood. The chain couples TRBV29-1 to TRBJ2-5; D is unclear. The TCR comes from a woman aged 60-75 years with acute or convalescent COVID-19. The CDR3 here is CSVGAHLETQYF. In DNA, the CDR3 is TGCAGCGTTGGAGCTCATCTAGAGACCCAGTACTTC.